The entry below describes one TCR beta chain. The record originates from a study of blood T cell repertoires in COVID-19. Study-level background: From the United States, Italy and Spain came samples of acute and convalescent COVID-19. Sources were T cells, B-cell-depleted T cells, or PBMCs; the material itself was cDNA or gDNA.

Per the original data handling: Reference gene primer amplification in the assay estimated nucleated cell counts. Assay used: immunoSEQ multiplex PCR; TCRdb lists only in-frame clones, some missing. The D gene and trimming were derived from the DNA, and the V and J assignments and clone size from that table. The repertoire has about 87,000 clones, 60% to 80% of them found once; the top ten carry approximately 4.6%. In germline, CDR1 is MDHEN, CDR2 SYDVKM. V lost 5 bases to trimming and J lost 7 bases, with 14 bases between them. The CDR3 has 14 residues. The chain joins TRBV28 to TRBJ1-4; D is ambiguous. The receptor's source is a woman between 45 and 60 years old with acute or convalescent COVID-19. Sequencing was done on a sample of peripheral blood. The CDR3 DNA reads TGTGCCAGCAGTGGGTTCGGGTTGGGTGAAAAACTGTTTTTT. Its protein product is CASSGFGLGEKLFF.